The clone carrying this T cell receptor beta chain was found a few times. The antigen is not known. These data originate in a study of identical twins. Findings of the study overall: Twins' surplus sharing was weaker for beta out-of-frame sequences.

Each CDR3 protein gets one entry after TCRdb re-called the 5' RACE reads with MiXCR. Of 1.5 million to 2 million distinct CDR3 sequences listed, about 32% are singletons. The source material was cord blood. The clonotype originates from a newborn girl in good health.

The CDR3 DNA sequence: TGTGCCAGCAGCATGACTAGCGGGGTCTACAATGAGCAGTTCTTC. Encoded protein: CASSMTSGVYNEQFF. This chain connects TRBV9 to TRBJ2-1; 11 nucleotides align to TRBD2. The CDR3 runs to 15 residues. Germline trimming cut 4 bases from V and 3 bases from J; bases unmatched to any gene: 3. From germline, CDR1 is SGDLS and CDR2 YYNGEE.